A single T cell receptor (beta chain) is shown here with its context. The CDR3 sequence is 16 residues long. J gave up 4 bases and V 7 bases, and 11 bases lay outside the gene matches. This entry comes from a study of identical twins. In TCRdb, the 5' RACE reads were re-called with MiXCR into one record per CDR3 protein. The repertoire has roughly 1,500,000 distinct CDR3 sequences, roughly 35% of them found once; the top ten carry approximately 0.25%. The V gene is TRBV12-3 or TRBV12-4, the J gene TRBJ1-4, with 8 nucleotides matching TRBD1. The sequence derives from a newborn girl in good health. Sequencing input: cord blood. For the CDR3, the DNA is TGTGCCAGCACCACAGGGAGGACAGGGAATAATGAAAAACTGTTTTTT. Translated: CASTTGRTGNNEKLFF.